The rows below give T cell receptor beta chains drawn from one sample of a study of neurological immune-mediated disorders. TCRdb independently ran MiXCR on the 5' RACE reads; one entry per CDR3 protein. This sample has about 66,000 distinct CDR3 sequences, with 3.4% found just once. Sequencing used PBMCs. These receptors were taken from a middle-aged man with multiple sclerosis. Each CDR3 is given with its conserved first and last residue. A D gene is named only where the DNA matches it firmly. Expanded clones are given a class, and other clones once, few, many or no size at all.

J | V | size | D | CDR3 | DNA
TRBJ1-5 | TRBV19 | few | NA | CARKGNSNQPQHF | TGTGCCAGGAAGGGGAATAGCAATCAGCCCCAGCATTTT
TRBJ1-1 | TRBV5-6 | many | NA | CASSLPGLQMNTEAFF | TGTGCCAGCAGCTTACCGGGACTGCAAATGAACACTGAAGCTTTCTTT
TRBJ2-1 | TRBV5-1 | many | TRBD1 | CASRLTGDSTNEQFF | TGCGCCAGCAGGTTGACAGGGGACTCTACCAATGAGCAGTTCTTC
TRBJ2-7 | TRBV20-1 | many | TRBD1 | CSARLLDRGDHEQYF | TGCAGTGCTAGGCTCTTGGACAGGGGAGACCACGAGCAGTACTTC
TRBJ1-2 | TRBV5-5 | many | NA | CASSLEGNYYGYTF | TGTGCCAGCAGCTTGGAAGGTAACTACTATGGCTACACCTTC
TRBJ1-3 | TRBV7-9 | few | NA | CASSNLLRAIRGNTIYF | TGTGCCAGCAGCAACCTCCTCCGGGCCATTCGAGGAAACACCATATATTTT
TRBJ1-2 | TRBV6-2/TRBV6-3 | many | TRBD1 | CASRRTGDNGYTF | TGTGCCAGCAGGAGGACAGGGGATAATGGCTACACCTTC
TRBJ2-3 | TRBV20-1 | many | TRBD1 | CSARDSQGLDTQYF | TGCAGTGCTAGAGATTCACAGGGGCTAGATACGCAGTATTTT
TRBJ2-1 | TRBV5-1 | many | TRBD2 | CASSLSGRYNEQFF | TGCGCCAGCAGCTTGAGCGGGAGGTACAATGAGCAGTTCTTC
TRBJ1-4 | TRBV20-1 | many | NA | CSARVPWEEKLFF | TGCAGTGCTAGAGTGCCGTGGGAGGAAAAACTGTTTTTT
TRBJ2-1 | TRBV18 | few | NA | CASSPWASPGNEQFF | TGTGCCAGCTCACCCTGGGCGTCCCCTGGCAATGAGCAGTTCTTC
TRBJ2-2 | TRBV12-3/TRBV12-4 | many | NA | CASSLGPAGELFF | TGTGCCAGCAGCCTAGGACCCGCCGGGGAGCTGTTTTTT
TRBJ2-7 | TRBV5-1 | many | TRBD2 | CASSLGLAVDEQYF | TGCGCCAGCAGCTTGGGACTAGCGGTGGACGAGCAGTACTTC
TRBJ1-1 | TRBV27 | few | NA | CASRSGQGLTEAFF | TGTGCCAGCAGAAGTGGGCAGGGGCTCACTGAAGCTTTCTTT
TRBJ2-7 | TRBV27 | NA | NA | CASIPPEERAELLSYEQYF | TGTGCCAGCATCCCACCCGAGGAACGGGCAGAGCTACTCTCCTACGAGCAGTACTTC
TRBJ2-1 | TRBV5-1 | many | TRBD2 | CASSLLAGSSYNEQFF | TGCGCCAGCAGCTTACTAGCGGGAAGCTCCTACAATGAGCAGTTCTTC
TRBJ1-1 | TRBV28 | many | NA | CASSLGQGGAEAFF | TGTGCCAGCAGTTTAGGGCAGGGAGGCGCTGAAGCTTTCTTT
TRBJ1-2 | TRBV7-9 | many | NA | CASSLAGFGYGYTF | TGTGCCAGCAGCTTAGCAGGGTTTGGCTATGGCTACACCTTC
TRBJ2-5 | TRBV10-2 | many | TRBD2 | CASSSPGLATQETQYF | TGCGCCAGCTCCTCTCCGGGACTAGCGACCCAAGAGACCCAGTACTTC
TRBJ1-2 | TRBV24-1 | NA | NA | CATSDSKGGRSYGYTF | TGTGCCACCAGTGATTCCAAGGGGGGACGGTCCTATGGCTACACCTTC
TRBJ1-1 | TRBV5-1 | many | NA | CASSSISLNTEAFF | TGCGCCAGCAGCTCAATCAGTCTGAACACTGAAGCTTTCTTT
TRBJ1-6 | TRBV12-3/TRBV12-4 | many | NA | CASSLAALVSPLHF | TGTGCCAGCAGTTTGGCAGCGCTAGTTTCACCCCTCCACTTT
TRBJ2-5 | TRBV5-1 | many | NA | CASTTDRTQETQYF | TGCGCCAGCACCACGGACAGAACCCAAGAGACCCAGTACTTC
TRBJ2-5 | TRBV9 | many | TRBD2 | CASSAGTSGGSWETQYF | TGTGCCAGCAGCGCGGGGACTAGCGGCGGGAGTTGGGAGACCCAGTACTTC
TRBJ1-4 | TRBV7-9 | many | TRBD1 | CASSPTGGRGEKLFF | TGTGCCAGCAGCCCCACAGGGGGCCGAGGGGAAAAACTGTTTTTT
TRBJ1-2 | TRBV9 | many | TRBD1 | CASTGGSYGYTF | TGTGCCAGCACAGGGGGCTCCTATGGCTACACCTTC
TRBJ1-1 | TRBV12-3/TRBV12-4 | many | NA | CASREDTWGDTEAFF | TGTGCCAGCAGGGAGGATACCTGGGGGGACACTGAAGCTTTCTTT
TRBJ2-7 | TRBV27 | many | TRBD1 | CASSRTGRMYEQYF | TGTGCCAGCAGTAGGACAGGGCGCATGTACGAGCAGTACTTC
TRBJ2-6 | TRBV12-3/TRBV12-4 | many | NA | CASSLGLSGANVLTF | TGTGCCAGCAGTTTAGGCCTCTCTGGGGCCAACGTCCTGACTTTC
TRBJ1-5 | TRBV9 | many | NA | CASSVGGASNQPQHF | TGTGCCAGCAGCGTAGGAGGGGCGAGCAATCAGCCCCAGCATTTT
TRBJ2-5 | TRBV29-1 | many | NA | CSVEDAGIRETQYF | TGCAGCGTTGAAGATGCGGGGATTCGGGAGACCCAGTACTTC
TRBJ2-7 | TRBV29-1 | many | TRBD2 | CSGLLAGVYEQYF | TGCAGCGGCCTACTAGCGGGGGTCTACGAGCAGTACTTC
TRBJ1-1 | TRBV5-1 | many | NA | CASSTSGTSNTEAFF | TGCGCCAGCAGCACCTCCGGGACATCGAACACTGAAGCTTTCTTT
TRBJ1-4 | TRBV10-3 | many | NA | CAIRPDRGNEKLFF | TGTGCCATCAGGCCGGACAGAGGGAATGAAAAACTGTTTTTT
TRBJ1-4 | TRBV4-2 | many | NA | CASSRMGTEEKLFF | TGTGCCAGCAGCCGGATGGGGACTGAAGAAAAACTGTTTTTT
TRBJ2-1 | TRBV20-1 | many | NA | CSATGGGQGPYNEQFF | TGCAGTGCTACCGGGGGGGGACAGGGCCCTTACAATGAGCAGTTCTTC
TRBJ2-7 | TRBV7-3 | many | TRBD1 | CASSATGETHEQYF | TGTGCCAGCAGCGCGACAGGGGAAACCCACGAGCAGTACTTC
TRBJ2-7 | TRBV20-1 | many | NA | CSARAPAAGEKSYEQYF | TGCAGTGCTAGAGCCCCGGCCGCAGGGGAAAAGTCCTACGAGCAGTACTTC
TRBJ2-7 | TRBV29-1 | many | TRBD2 | CSVRGATYEQYF | TGCAGCGTGCGGGGGGCCACCTACGAGCAGTACTTC
TRBJ1-1 | TRBV12-3/TRBV12-4 | NA | NA | CASRYGDEAFF | TGTGCCAGCCGCTATGGTGATGAAGCTTTCTTT